These 23 T cell receptor beta chains were sequenced from one sample in a study of blood T cell repertoires in COVID-19. Some clones are missing from TCRdb's copy, which holds only in-frame ones; the method was immunoSEQ multiplex PCR. The sample lists 150,000 to 200,000 clones, around 85% occurring once. Sequenced: peripheral blood. All receptors come from a man aged 50 to 59 with active or convalescent COVID-19.

This clone appeared a single time. V usage is TRBV7-2 and J usage is TRBJ1-1; TRBD1 might be the D (6 bases). The V gene's germline CDR1 is SGHTA and CDR2 FQGNSA. The CDR3 length is 15 residues. V was trimmed by 2 bases and J by 1 base, leaving 11 bases between them. Written as DNA, the CDR3 is TGTGCCAGCAGCTTATTGGGGGCTACGAACACTGAAGCTTTCTTT. It translates to CASSLLGATNTEAFF.

This rearrangement joins TRBV19 to TRBJ1-1; D may be TRBD1 (6 bases). Germline CDR1 is LNHDA and CDR2 is SQIVND (reference sequence). The V and J ends lost 6 bases and 4 bases respectively, with 12 bases between them. The CDR3 length is 13 residues. As DNA, the CDR3 is TGTGCCAGTAGGCCTACAGGGAGCACTGAAGCTTTCTTT. It translates to CASRPTGSTEAFF.

Here the CDR3 reads CASSPRVNTEAFF. CDR3 nucleotide sequence: TGTGCCAGCAGCCCCCGGGTTAACACTGAAGCTTTCTTT. V is TRBV7-3 and J is TRBJ1-1; D remains unclear. Germline V CDR1 and CDR2: SGHTA, FQGTGA. The CDR3 runs to 13 residues. V was clipped by 5 bases and J by 2 bases, with 9 bases between them.

The chain couples TRBV9 to TRBJ1-6; D gene unclear. This CDR3 has 16 amino acids. V lost 4 bases, J lost 3 bases, and 14 bases lay in between. Germline V gene data show CDR1 as SGDLS and CDR2 as YYNGEE. CDR3 DNA: TGTGCCAGCAGCATCGACGGGATTCTCTATAATTCACCCCTCCACTTT. Encoded protein: CASSIDGILYNSPLHF.

The chain couples TRBV19 to TRBJ2-6; D might be TRBD2 (5 bases). The CDR3 sequence is 16 residues long. Germline loops: CDR1 LNHDA, CDR2 SQIVND (reference sequence). V gave up 5 bases and J gave up 1 base, with 12 bases separating them. The CDR3 is CASSGLPGSGANVLTF. CDR3 in DNA: TGTGCCAGTAGTGGGTTGCCGGGGTCTGGGGCCAACGTCCTGACTTTC.

The genes are TRBV29-1 and TRBJ2-3, with 7 bases aligning to TRBD2. This CDR3 has 13 residues. Germline CDR1 is SQVTM and CDR2 is ANQGSEA. Trimming cost V 6 bases and J 3 bases; bases outside gene matches: 6. CDR3: CSVRPGGTDTQYF. The CDR3 nucleotides read TGCAGCGTGAGGCCGGGGGGAACAGATACGCAGTATTTT.

This chain connects TRBV2 to TRBJ2-5; perhaps TRBD2 as D (6 bases). Germline V gene data show CDR1 as SNHLY and CDR2 as FYNNEI. This CDR3 region has 13 residues. The germline V and J ends were trimmed by 7 bases and 5 bases, with 14 bases remaining between them. The CDR3 nucleotides read TGTGCCAGCATAGGAGGGCTGACGGAGACCCAGTACTTC. Translated: CASIGGLTETQYF.

This rearrangement joins TRBV11-3 to TRBJ2-1; 9 nucleotides align to TRBD1. CDR1 and CDR2 (germline): SGHNT, YENEEA. V was clipped by 5 bases and J by 10 bases; unmatched bases: 6. The CDR3 sequence is 13 residues long. Written as DNA, the CDR3 is TGTGCCAGCAGCACCCGGACAGGGGAGGAGCAGTTCTTC. It specifies CASSTRTGEEQFF.

The genes are TRBV11-2 and TRBJ1-1, with a weak D call TRBD1 (6 bases). The length of the CDR3 is 13 residues. V lost 3 bases, J lost 8 bases, and 13 bases lay in between. Germline V gene lookup returns CDR1 SGHAT and CDR2 FQNNGV. The CDR3: CASSFNLQGEAFF. CDR3 DNA: TGTGCCAGCAGCTTTAACCTCCAGGGGGAAGCTTTCTTT.

The rearrangement uses TRBV7-6 and TRBJ1-1, with TRBD1 matching 8 bases. Germline trimming cut 5 bases from V and 5 bases from J; bases unmatched to any gene: 10. CDR1 is SGHVS, CDR2 FNYEAQ, per germline. This CDR3 contains 15 residues. CDR3 sequence reads: CASSPWVQGDTEAFF. The CDR3 DNA follows: TGTGCCAGCAGCCCCTGGGTACAGGGGGATACTGAAGCTTTCTTT.

The chain couples TRBV2 to TRBJ1-5, with 7 positions matching TRBD1. CDR1 and CDR2 (germline): SNHLY, FYNNEI. Germline trimming cut 7 bases from V and 0 bases from J; bases unmatched to any gene: 3. CDR3 length: 14 amino acids. CDR3 sequence reads: CASKTGVSNQPQHF. The CDR3 DNA sequence: TGTGCCAGCAAAACAGGGGTTAGCAATCAGCCCCAGCATTTT.

V and J are TRBV3-1 (or the pseudogene TRBV3-2) and TRBJ1-5, with 9 bases fitting TRBD1. Germline V lookup: CDR1 LGHDT, CDR2 YNNKEL (reference sequence). V gave up 1 base and J gave up 5 bases; unmatched junction bases: 3. The CDR3 has 15 amino acids. The CDR3 region is CASSQAGQGYQPQHF. CDR3 sequence (DNA): TGTGCCAGCAGCCAAGCGGGACAGGGTTATCAGCCCCAGCATTTT.

This clone appeared a single time. The chain couples TRBV19 to TRBJ2-5; perhaps TRBD2 as D (5 bases). V dropped 5 bases and J dropped 2 bases, with 9 bases sitting between them. Germline V gene lookup returns CDR1 LNHDA and CDR2 SQIVND (reference sequence). The CDR3 contains 13 residues. The DNA of the CDR3 is TGTGCCAGTAGTCAACCGGGGCAAGAGACCCAGTACTTC. Protein product: CASSQPGQETQYF.

The chain employs TRBV5-1 and TRBJ2-7, with TRBD2 matching over 7 bases. Germline CDR1 SGHRS, CDR2 YFSETQ. This CDR3 is 15 amino acids long. V was clipped by 0 bases and J by 1 base; unmatched bases: 4. CDR3 coding DNA: TGCGCCAGCAGCTTGGGCGGGAGCCTATCCTACGAGCAGTACTTC. The encoded protein is CASSLGGSLSYEQYF.

This sequence joins TRBV7-3 and TRBJ1-1; D uncertain. Germline V CDR1 and CDR2: SGHTA, FQGTGA. Trimming left V 7 bases short and J 4 bases short, with 16 bases between. The CDR3 covers 14 residues. For the CDR3, the DNA is TGTGCCAGCAAGAAAGAGGGTGGGTTCACTGAAGCTTTCTTT. Residues: CASKKEGGFTEAFF.

The CDR3 sequence is CASSFTGTGEYEQYF. The CDR3 DNA sequence: TGCGCCAGCAGCTTCACCGGGACAGGGGAATACGAGCAGTACTTC. The chain joins TRBV5-1 to TRBJ2-7, with 10 bases that match TRBD1. Germline CDR1 SGHRS, CDR2 YFSETQ. The CDR3 totals 15 residues. V was clipped by 2 bases and J by 4 bases; unmatched bases: 6.

This chain joins TRBV7-6 and TRBJ2-7; 12 nucleotides line up with TRBD2. With V trimmed by 5 bases and J by 4 bases, 6 bases remained unmatched. Germline lookup yields CDR1 SGHVS and CDR2 FNYEAQ. The CDR3 contains 15 residues. CDR3 coding DNA: TGTGCCAGCAGCCAGACTAGCGGGAGTGAATACGAGCAGTACTTC. Amino acids: CASSQTSGSEYEQYF.

The chain combines TRBV4-2 with TRBJ2-3; 12 bases agree with TRBD2. Germline V gives CDR1 LGHNA, CDR2 YNFKEQ. CDR3 size: 18 residues. With V trimmed by 4 bases and J by 4 bases, 12 bases remained unmatched. Written as DNA, the CDR3 is TGTGCCAGCAGCCGAATGCCGTCCCTAGCGGGGGGGGCAGATACGCAGTATTTT. This encodes CASSRMPSLAGGADTQYF.

The V and J genes are TRBV24-1 and TRBJ2-2; 10 bases map to TRBD1. The CDR3 has 18 amino acids. With 3 bases clipped from V and 5 bases from J, the junction kept 11 bases outside the gene matches. CDR1 is KGHDR and CDR2 is SFDVKD in the germline V gene. The CDR3 loop reads CATSDPQGTGERTGELFF. The CDR3 DNA follows: TGTGCCACCAGTGATCCACAGGGGACAGGGGAAAGGACCGGGGAGCTGTTTTTT.

V usage is TRBV7-6 and J usage is TRBJ2-5, with 9 bases that match TRBD2. The CDR3 is 21 residues long. The germline CDR1 and CDR2 sequences are SGHVS and FNYEAQ. The ends lost 2 bases at V and 1 base at J; junction bases unmatched: 20. CDR3 region: CASSLLVGREGLLIPQETQYF. CDR3 in DNA: TGTGCCAGCAGCTTATTGGTTGGGCGGGAGGGCCTTCTGATCCCCCAAGAGACCCAGTACTTC.

The table lists this clone with a count of one. The J gene is TRBJ2-7, the V gene TRBV12-3 or TRBV12-4; 7 nucleotides line up with TRBD1. V gave up 5 bases and J gave up 1 base; unmatched junction bases: 2. The CDR3 runs to 13 residues. CDR3 nucleotide sequence: TGTGCCAGCAGTAAGGGACAGTCCTACGAGCAGTACTTC. Its translation is CASSKGQSYEQYF.

The DNA for the CDR3 is TGTGCCAGCAGTACCGACAGGGGGCGCGTTACGGCTTTCTTT. It is translated as CASSTDRGRVTAFF. V usage is TRBV27 and J usage is TRBJ1-1, with 10 bases fitting TRBD1. Germline trimming cut 5 bases from V and 11 bases from J; bases unmatched to any gene: 11. The CDR3 consists of 14 residues. Germline loops: CDR1 MNHEY, CDR2 SMNVEV (reference sequence).

A single count supports this clone. One end of the junction fails to match germline, which may point to a read error. The rearrangement links TRBV6-5 to TRBJ2-5; 8 bases align to TRBD2. CDR1 is MNHEY and CDR2 is SVGAGI in the germline V gene. The CDR3 loop spans 16 amino acids. CDR3 bases: TGTGCCAGCAATTACGGGGGGGCGGGAGGTCTAGAGACCCAGTACTTC. Translated, it gives CASNYGGAGGLETQYF.